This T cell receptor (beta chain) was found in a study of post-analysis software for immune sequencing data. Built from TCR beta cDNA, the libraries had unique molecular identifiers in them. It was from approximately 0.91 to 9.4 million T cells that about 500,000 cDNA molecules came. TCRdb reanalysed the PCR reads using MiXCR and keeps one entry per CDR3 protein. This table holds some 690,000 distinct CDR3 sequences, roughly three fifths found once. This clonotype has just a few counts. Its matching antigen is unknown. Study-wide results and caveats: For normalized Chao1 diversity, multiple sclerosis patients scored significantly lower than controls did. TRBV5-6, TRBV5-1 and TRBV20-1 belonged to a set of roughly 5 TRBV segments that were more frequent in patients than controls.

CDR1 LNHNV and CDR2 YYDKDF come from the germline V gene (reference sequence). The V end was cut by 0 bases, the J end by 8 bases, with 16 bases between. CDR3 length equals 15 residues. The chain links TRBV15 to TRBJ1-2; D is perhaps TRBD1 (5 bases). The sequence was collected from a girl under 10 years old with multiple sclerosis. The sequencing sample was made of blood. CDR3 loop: CATSRDWAPREGYTF. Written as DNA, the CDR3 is TGTGCCACCAGCAGAGATTGGGCCCCCAGGGAGGGCTACACCTTC. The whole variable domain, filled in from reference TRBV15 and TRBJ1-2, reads DAMVIQNPRYQVTQFGKPVTLSCSQTLNHNVMYWYQQKSSQAPKLLFHYYDKDFNNEADTPDNFQSRRPNTSFCFLDIRSPGLGDTAMYLCATSRDWAPREGYTFGSGTRLTVV.